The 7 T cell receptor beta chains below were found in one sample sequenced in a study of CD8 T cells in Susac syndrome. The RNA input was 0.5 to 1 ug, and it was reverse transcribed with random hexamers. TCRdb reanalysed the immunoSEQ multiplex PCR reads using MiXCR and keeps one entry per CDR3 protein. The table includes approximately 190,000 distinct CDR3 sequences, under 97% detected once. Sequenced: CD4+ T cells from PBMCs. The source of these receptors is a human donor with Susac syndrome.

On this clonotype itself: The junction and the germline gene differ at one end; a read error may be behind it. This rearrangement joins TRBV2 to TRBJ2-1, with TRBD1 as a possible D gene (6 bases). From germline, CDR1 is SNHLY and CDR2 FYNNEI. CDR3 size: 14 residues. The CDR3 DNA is TGTGCCAGCACTGAACGGGACACGATGGGTGAGCAGTTCTTC. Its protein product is CASTERDTMGEQFF.

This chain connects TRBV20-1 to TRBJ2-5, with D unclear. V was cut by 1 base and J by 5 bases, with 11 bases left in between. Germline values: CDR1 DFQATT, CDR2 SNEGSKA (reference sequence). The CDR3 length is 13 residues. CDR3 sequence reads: CSARAPLHETQYF. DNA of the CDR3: TGCAGTGCTAGAGCTCCCTTGCATGAGACCCAGTACTTC.

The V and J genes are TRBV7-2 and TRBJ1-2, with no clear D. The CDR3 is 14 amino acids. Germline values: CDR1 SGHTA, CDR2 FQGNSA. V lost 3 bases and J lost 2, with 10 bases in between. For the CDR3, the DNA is TGTGCCAGCAGCTTCGAATCACAAAACTATGGCTACACCTTC. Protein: CASSFESQNYGYTF.

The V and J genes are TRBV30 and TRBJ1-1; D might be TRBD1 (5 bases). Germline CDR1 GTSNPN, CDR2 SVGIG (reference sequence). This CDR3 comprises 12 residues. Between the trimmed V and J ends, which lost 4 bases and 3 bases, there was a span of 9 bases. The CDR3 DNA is TGTGCCTGGAATCGCAGGGACACTGAAGCTTTCTTT. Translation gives CAWNRRDTEAFF.

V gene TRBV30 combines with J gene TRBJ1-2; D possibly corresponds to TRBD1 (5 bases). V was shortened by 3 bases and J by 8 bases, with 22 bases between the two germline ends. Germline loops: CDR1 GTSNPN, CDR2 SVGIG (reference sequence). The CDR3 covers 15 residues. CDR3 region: CAWRTLRGVSGGYTF. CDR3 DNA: TGTGCCTGGAGGACCCTACGAGGGGTCTCAGGAGGCTACACCTTC. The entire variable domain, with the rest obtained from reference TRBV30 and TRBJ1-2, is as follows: SQTIHQWPATLVQPVGSPLSLECTVEGTSNPNLYWYRQAAGRGLQLLFYSVGIGQISSEVPQNLSASRPQDRQFILSSKKLLLSDSGFYLCAWRTLRGVSGGYTFGSGTRLTVV.

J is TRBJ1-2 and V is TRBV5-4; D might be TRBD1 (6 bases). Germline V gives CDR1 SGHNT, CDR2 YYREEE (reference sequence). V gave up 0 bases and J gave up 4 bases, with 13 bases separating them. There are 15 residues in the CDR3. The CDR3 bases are TGTGCCAGCAGCTTGGGATTCGACAGGCTCTATGGCTACACCTTC. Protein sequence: CASSLGFDRLYGYTF.

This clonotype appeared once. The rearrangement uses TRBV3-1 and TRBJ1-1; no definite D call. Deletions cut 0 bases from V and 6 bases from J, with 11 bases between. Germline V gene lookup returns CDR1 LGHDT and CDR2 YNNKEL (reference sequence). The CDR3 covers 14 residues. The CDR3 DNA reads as TGTGCCAGCAGCCAAGATTTATCAAACTCTGAAGCTTTCTTT. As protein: CASSQDLSNSEAFF.